What follows is one T cell receptor (beta chain) and its context. What it binds is unknown. The sample belongs to a study of cytomegalovirus exposure and HLA in healthy donors. Study-wide points: Analysis was carried out at a later point, and it linked a missense DCLRE1C variant to TCR beta V- and J-gene trimming. Prior analysis indicated that the majority of TCR beta V segments exhibited productivity approximately 87% or approximately 30% of the time.

The study ran its PCR with 60 Vbeta and 13 Jbeta primers. Clones were read by immunoSEQ multiplex PCR, and TCRdb kept only the in-frame ones, dropping some. The table has about 130,000 clones, around 78% seen once. This CDR3 spans 16 amino acids. The germline V gene has CDR1 KGHSH and CDR2 LQKENI. The V and J ends lost 3 bases and 0 bases respectively, with 13 bases between them. The chain joins TRBV18 to TRBJ2-3; perhaps TRBD2 as D (7 bases). The material sequenced was PBMCs. The clonotype originates from a middle-aged man in good health and CMV-seronegative. The CDR3 DNA sequence: TGTGCCAGCTCACCGGGGCGGGGGACAAGCACAGATACGCAGTATTTT. Its protein product is CASSPGRGTSTDTQYF.